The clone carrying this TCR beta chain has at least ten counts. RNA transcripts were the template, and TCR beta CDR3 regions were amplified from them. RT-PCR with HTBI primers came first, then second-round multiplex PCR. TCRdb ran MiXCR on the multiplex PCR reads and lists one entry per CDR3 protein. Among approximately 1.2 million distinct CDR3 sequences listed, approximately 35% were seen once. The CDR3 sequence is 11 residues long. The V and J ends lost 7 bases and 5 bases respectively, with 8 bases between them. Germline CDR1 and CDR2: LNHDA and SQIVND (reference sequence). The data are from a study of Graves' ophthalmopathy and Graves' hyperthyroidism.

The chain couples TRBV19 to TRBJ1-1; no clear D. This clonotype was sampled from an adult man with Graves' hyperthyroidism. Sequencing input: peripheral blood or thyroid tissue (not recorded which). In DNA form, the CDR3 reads TGTGCCAGTATGCTTGGGACTGAAGCTTTCTTT. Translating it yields CASMLGTEAFF.